This TCR beta chain was identified during a study of cytomegalovirus exposure and HLA in healthy donors (TCRdb year 2017). A note on the overall study: In an earlier analysis of 587 of the donors, roughly 300 Gb of sequence data and 90 million to 120 million unique TCR beta sequences from roughly 190 million T cells were reported. Among 300 to 500 genotyped donors of the cohort, an average of approximately 200,000 unique TCR beta nucleotide sequences was sequenced per donor, of which about 19% were non-productive. About 320 gigabases of sequencing data and approximately 85 million unique TCR sequences were included in an early release covering around 600 HLA-typed donors. HLA typing included class I and class II loci at four-digit resolution. Four to six DR-DQ haplotypes were handled as single units for association and clustering, since linkage in the cohort was strong. Using immunosequencing, the study profiled T cell repertoires from 666 subjects and related those repertoires to cytomegalovirus serostatus. Every repertoire in the discovery cohort had been generated on one and the same sequencing platform. A later analysis re-examined previously published TCR beta repertoires from roughly 650 donors and added high-resolution HLA genotyping to investigate patterns of TCR occurrence. Donor age, sex, ethnicity and CMV serostatus were compiled alongside the repertoire data. The aim of the study was to test whether cataloging public T cell receptors could identify signatures of past pathogen exposure. The later analysis used no new phenotypic data to find candidate immune exposures, relying instead on TCR beta sequences and their occurrence across donors. In a later genetic analysis, genome-wide SNP genotypes for about three fifths of the roughly 670 donors were used, and that subset was treated as a discovery cohort. To decide whether each TCR beta V gene segment behaved as functional or pseudogenic, an earlier analysis of several hundred of the donors relied on high-throughput TCR beta sequencing. Typing coverage differed by locus: A, B, C, DRB1 and DQB1 were typed in roughly 620-630 donors, DQA1 in about 550, DPA1 in roughly 590, and DPB1 in about 450. To predict cytomegalovirus infection status, the study combined high-throughput TCR immunosequencing, statistical association of individual TCRs with disease status, and machine learning. Among the roughly 370 genotyped donors, approximately 76% belonged to the genetic ancestry cluster associated with self-reported Caucasian donors. A separate validation cohort of roughly 130 different subjects was used in addition to the roughly 700-subject first cohort. Results and caveats for the whole study, not just this receptor: The study listed 164 TCR beta chains as associated with cytomegalovirus. Most CMV-associated TCR beta chains appeared to be HLA-restricted in a later analysis, and the HLA associations seemed to be driven largely by CMV exposure. Three of the identified cytomegalovirus-associated TCR beta chains were confirmed in vitro to be specific for cytomegalovirus antigens. It was suggested by the authors that the approach could potentially be generalized to other disease states and immunological phenotypes. The sequencing pipeline was judged likely to have produced a cluster of highly shared sequence variants as a technical artifact. Because counts were too low, some 17 rarely observed V segments, including chromosome 9 orphons, were left out of the earlier analysis of a few hundred of the donors. A further reported finding was that TCR beta sequences accurately predicted the HLA-A and HLA-B alleles for most subjects in the first cohort. Linkage disequilibrium might explain the correlated functional status among segregating V segments, but an unknown experimental factor could not be ruled out. A later analysis found that TCR association rates varied across HLA loci, with DRB1 alleles showing the most associated TCRs and HLA-C alleles the fewest. The classifier was reported to diagnose cytomegalovirus status with high specificity and sensitivity in both the original cohort and the validation cohort. Immune exposure information for the cohort was limited to CMV serostatus. According to a later genetic analysis, donors in an Asian-associated ancestry cluster had fewer N-insertions in productive TCRs than the approximately 630-donor mean. The 87-base-pair reads could not distinguish some IMGT-functional V segments, including TRBV6-2 and TRBV6-3, so those segments were excluded. When HLA alleles, especially DR and DQ, strongly co-occurred, TCR associations were difficult to assign to individual alleles. Broadly in line with IMGT annotations, most TCR beta V segments showed up in productive rearrangements about 87% or about 30% of the time in an earlier analysis of 450 to 600 of the donors. Across donors, most TCR sequences were observed very rarely, whereas some public TCRs were present in many individuals. A later analysis found that HLA-associated TCR beta chains were more clonally expanded and had lower generation probabilities than equally common non-associated chains. In a later analysis, more than 15,000 TCR beta sequences were associated with specific HLA alleles at a false discovery rate of 0.05. The presence/absence analyses assumed that sequencing depth was roughly uniform across donors, and that assumption may not be true. This cohort had only TCR beta chains sequenced, and the lack of alpha or paired-chain data limited which features could be detected. According to a later analysis, parvovirus B19, influenza, CMV and Epstein-Barr virus appeared linked to several top co-occurrence clusters. V-gene and J-gene trimming of TCR beta chains was associated with a missense DCLRE1C variant in a later genetic analysis, and the association was replicated in an independent cohort. Because HLA typing was missing for some donors at each locus, association tests included only the typed subset.

The cohort comprised around 690 healthy bone marrow donors. All cohort members were sampled while nominally healthy, although unrecorded immune exposures were likely present. The donor was CMV seropositive and belonged to the group of about 290 seropositive cohort members. A peripheral blood sample was provided by each donor, and peripheral blood mononuclear cells were used for TCR beta sequencing. The Qiagen DNeasy Blood Extraction Kit was used to extract genomic DNA from the blood cell samples. To prepare the library, the immunoSEQ multiplex PCR assay was applied. For the multiplex PCR, a mixture combining 60 forward primers for TCR Vbeta segments and 13 reverse primers for TCR Jbeta segments was used. The CDR3 region of rearranged TCR beta genes was amplified from genomic DNA with a multiplex PCR assay. The amplified TCR beta libraries were sequenced on the Illumina HiSeq System as 87-base-pair reads. The study's own analysis went as follows. Across the 600 to 700 repertoires, a later analysis counted roughly 77 million unique TCR beta chains, some 11 million of which were shared by at least two donors. Raw reads were error-corrected and collapsed into unique sequences by a nearest-neighbor algorithm in which closely related sequences were merged to remove PCR and sequencing errors. Alignment of CDR3 sequences to IMGT reference sequences was used to assign V, D and J gene segments. For a sequence to be retained, at least a six-nucleotide match to both a V gene segment and a J gene segment was required. A rearrangement was called productive if the CDR3 had no stop codons and remained in frame with V and J, and every other rearrangement was called non-productive. Following IMGT convention, CDR3 was defined as the stretch from the second conserved V-encoded cysteine to the conserved J-encoded phenylalanine. Sequences without an unambiguous match to a single V gene segment were excluded from the earlier analysis of about 630 of the donors. In an earlier analysis of about 590 of the donors, a V segment was called functional when productive rearrangements were above 56.7%, and segregating when the standard deviation between donors exceeded 5%. A statistical classification framework was developed to diagnose cytomegalovirus status using the catalog of TCR beta chain sequences. A later analysis assigned V and J genes by comparing TCR nucleotide sequences with IMGT/GENE-DB human TR gene sequences. Using the TCRdist pipeline, a later analysis assigned CDR3 sequences along with most-parsimonious VDJ recombination scenarios. In a later analysis, each TCR beta chain was defined by its CDR3 amino acid sequence together with its V-gene family, and reads lacking a unique V-gene family were excluded. As a way to deal with suspected cross-contamination and a sequencing artifact, a later analysis dropped roughly 600 nucleotide sequences that were highly shared and had low generation probability. A later analysis calculated a clonal expansion index for each public chain from normalized within-repertoire ranks of inferred template counts. In a later analysis, generation probabilities were computed using a VDJ recombination model fitted to out-of-frame rearrangements, and the results were checked against IGoR. A later analysis scored TCR-TCR, TCR-HLA and TCR-CMV co-occurrence with hypergeometric tests, applying a repertoire-size bias correction to TCR pairs. False discovery rates were estimated in a later analysis by permuting HLA or CMV assignments 20 times. In a later analysis, co-occurring TCRs were grouped using DBSCAN, with TCRdist sequence similarity added in when clustering inside HLA-allele-positive subsets. For co-occurrence clustering, repertoires with fewer than 30,000 or more than 120,000 public chains were excluded, along with 5 or 6 repertoires with anomalous nucleotide sharing. Entries here come from immuneACCESS through TCRdb and include only in-frame sequences with V and J called. Some clones fail to appear in such tables; in the studies checked, an unresolved V gene covers under half of the shortfall, and the cause of the remainder is unknown. D and trimming were read from the DNA, whereas the V and J calls and clone size are those reported in that table. The sample contains 200,000 to 250,000 clones, roughly 68% of them found a single time. The ten biggest clones cover less than 3% of the sample.

This clone turned up a few times. It has no known antigen specificity. No base quality information exists; no much larger clone differs at one position. The CDR3 measures 15 amino acids from cysteine to phenylalanine. CDR3 DNA is the only sequence kept; it has 45 bases, read in frame from the first base. The germline V and J ends show losses of 6 bases and 5 bases respectively, and no gene match explains 10 bases of the junction. CDR1 is given as MNHNS and CDR2 as SASEGT, both from the germline V gene. This TCR was recovered from a man aged 40-50 years in good health and CMV-seropositive. The chain is assembled from TRBV6-1 and TRBJ2-5; TRBD1 agrees with 9 junctional bases. The sequenced sample consisted of PBMCs. The CDR3 in this case is CASSSSQGADETQYF. The DNA sequence is given as TGTGCCAGCAGCTCATCACAGGGGGCGGACGAGACCCAGTACTTC.